This TCR beta chain appears in the sequencing data of a study of shared clonotypes between healthy human individuals. Study-level findings and limits: Rarefaction analysis demonstrated incomplete sorted-subset sequencing notwithstanding large depth. Clonotype sharing among donors was expected to depend on sequencing depth.

With regard to this clone: Its target is unknown.

CDR3 size: 15 residues. CDR1 is ENHRY, CDR2 SYGVKD, per germline. Trimming cost V 0 bases and J 0 bases, with 6 bases left between them. Clones were sequenced by immunoSEQ multiplex PCR, and TCRdb holds only the in-frame ones, with some missing. The sample lists more than 550,000 clones, 92% occurring once. CD45RO-negative cells were positively selected for CCR7, leaving out terminally differentiated effector memory CD45RA+ cells. The sequence was obtained from a man aged 30 to 39 in good health. The sample was naive CD8+ T cells sorted from blood. This chain connects TRBV10-3 to TRBJ1-5, with unresolved D. The CDR3 reads CAISESGDSNQPQHF. The CDR3 nucleotides are TGTGCCATCAGTGAGTCGGGAGATAGCAATCAGCCCCAGCATTTT.